This T cell receptor beta chain was captured by sequencing in a study of T cell repertoires in cytomegalovirus infection. MiXCR, run by TCRdb on the reads, gives a single entry per CDR3 protein. The sample includes 400,000 or so distinct CDR3 sequences, approximately 30% of them seen just once. V lost 2 bases to trimming and J lost 5 bases, with 10 bases between them. CDR3 length: 14 amino acids. In this sample, this clonotype turned up a few times. This TCR derives from a human donor in good health (CMV status not recorded). Some clones in this sample may be carry-over from other donors' samples. This sequence joins TRBV12-3 or TRBV12-4 and TRBJ1-5; no clear D. The sequencing sample was made of PBMCs. The CDR3 coding sequence is TGTGCCAGCAGTTTATCCGGCGGTTATCAGCCCCAGCATTTT. This encodes CASSLSGGYQPQHF.